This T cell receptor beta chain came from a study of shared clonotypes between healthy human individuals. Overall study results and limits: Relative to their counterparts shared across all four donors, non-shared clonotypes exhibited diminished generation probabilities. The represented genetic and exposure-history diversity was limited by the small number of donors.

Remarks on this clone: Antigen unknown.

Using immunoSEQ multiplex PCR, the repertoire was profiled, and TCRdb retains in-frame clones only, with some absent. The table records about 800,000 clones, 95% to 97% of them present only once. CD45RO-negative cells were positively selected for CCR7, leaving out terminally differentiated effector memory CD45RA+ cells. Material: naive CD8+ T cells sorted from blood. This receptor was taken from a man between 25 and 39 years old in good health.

The CDR3 DNA reads TGCGCCAGCAGCCAAGAACAGGGCCACTACGAGCAGTACTTC. Translating gives CASSQEQGHYEQYF. The genes are TRBV4-1 and TRBJ2-7; D is perhaps TRBD1 (6 bases). CDR3 size: 14 residues. Trimming pared 0 bases from V and 3 bases from J, leaving 9 bases between. The germline gives CDR1 MGHRA, CDR2 YSYEKL.